The 20 T cell receptor beta chains below come from one sample, sequenced in a study of shared clonotypes between healthy human individuals. Cells designated naive CD8 were CD45RO-negative and were positively selected for CCR7, with terminally differentiated effector memory CD45RA+ cells excluded. Clones were read by immunoSEQ multiplex PCR, and TCRdb kept only the in-frame ones, dropping some. Of 700,000 to 950,000 clones in the sample, about 96% were seen once. Sequenced material: naive CD8+ T cells sorted from blood. These receptor sequences come from a man aged 25-45 years in good health.

The chain joins TRBV9 to TRBJ2-2; a possible D gene is TRBD2 (6 bases). CDR3 length: 16 residues. Germline CDR1 is SGDLS and CDR2 is YYNGEE. V dropped 4 bases and J dropped 6 bases, with 19 bases sitting between them. The CDR3 DNA is TGTGCCAGCAGCCACCGGTTGGAGGGGACCGCCGGGGAGCTGTTTTTT. Translating it yields CASSHRLEGTAGELFF.

The J gene is TRBJ2-7, the V gene TRBV4-3; TRBD2 might be the D (6 bases). Germline CDR1 and CDR2: LGHNA and YSLEER. This CDR3 region has 13 residues. V gave up 0 bases and J gave up 4 bases, with 7 bases separating them. CDR3 DNA: TGCGCCAGCAGCCAAGAACGGGGGTACGAGCAGTACTTC. It codes for CASSQERGYEQYF.

V is TRBV28 and J is TRBJ2-7; TRBD2 is a possible D gene (6 bases). Trimming removed 5 bases from V and 6 bases from J, with 23 bases in between. CDR1 and CDR2 from the germline V gene are MDHEN and SYDVKM. The CDR3 consists of 16 residues. The CDR3 DNA reads as TGTGCCAGCAGTCTTCTTACTAGCCCCCCGATCGCCGAGCAGTACTTC. It specifies CASSLLTSPPIAEQYF.

This rearrangement joins TRBV29-1 to TRBJ2-1; D unclear. Trimming took off 2 bases at V and 3 bases at J, with 11 bases between the two ends. The germline gives CDR1 SQVTM, CDR2 ANQGSEA. The CDR3 spans 14 residues. CDR3 DNA: TGCAGCGTTGAATCTGGGTTAGTCTACAATGAGCAGTTCTTC. Translated: CSVESGLVYNEQFF.

The chain combines TRBV9 with TRBJ2-1; TRBD2 is a possible D gene (6 bases). The CDR3 sequence is 15 residues long. V shed 10 bases and J shed 2 bases, with 19 bases lying between them. The V gene's germline CDR1 is SGDLS and CDR2 YYNGEE. The CDR3 is CASARAGGAYNEQFF. DNA of the CDR3: TGTGCCTCAGCCCGGGCGGGCGGGGCCTACAATGAGCAGTTCTTC.

The genes are TRBV5-4 and TRBJ2-1; 7 bases match TRBD2. The CDR3 loop spans 12 amino acids. Germline trimming cut 7 bases from V and 7 bases from J; bases unmatched to any gene: 5. Germline V gene sequence: CDR1 SGHNT, CDR2 YYREEE (reference sequence). CDR3 amino acids: CASGPGGNEQFF. CDR3 DNA sequence: TGTGCCAGCGGTCCCGGGGGGAATGAGCAGTTCTTC.

V gene TRBV28 combines with J gene TRBJ1-1, with D possibly matching TRBD1 (5 bases). This CDR3 comprises 14 residues. V lost 10 bases to trimming and J lost 1 base, with 16 bases between them. The V gene's germline CDR1 is MDHEN and CDR2 SYDVKM. The CDR3 DNA is TGTGCCATCAAGGGTGGGGGAGAGAACACTGAAGCTTTCTTT. Its translation: CAIKGGGENTEAFF.

The chain couples TRBV30 to TRBJ1-1; no reliable D call. Germline values: CDR1 GTSNPN, CDR2 SVGIG (reference sequence). The CDR3 has 11 residues. Between the trimmed V and J ends, which lost 1 base and 8 bases, there was a span of 8 bases. The CDR3 protein is CAWSGGVEAFF. CDR3 DNA sequence: TGTGCCTGGAGTGGGGGTGTGGAAGCTTTCTTT.

Regarding this clone: Other DNA sequences within the sample encode an identical CDR3. The chain combines TRBV19 with TRBJ1-1; the D gene is possibly TRBD1 (5 bases). Germline V gene sequence: CDR1 LNHDA, CDR2 SQIVND (reference sequence). Trimming removed 4 bases at V and 0 bases at J, with 9 bases between. The CDR3 sequence is 14 residues long. The CDR3 bases are TGTGCCAGTAGTACCCAGGGTATGAACACTGAAGCTTTCTTT. The encoded protein is CASSTQGMNTEAFF.

The V call is TRBV29-1, the J call TRBJ2-7; TRBD1 is a possible D gene (6 bases). The CDR3 spans 14 residues. Trimming cost V 4 bases and J 2 bases, with 15 bases left between them. Germline CDR1 is SQVTM and CDR2 is ANQGSEA. CDR3 sequence (DNA): TGCAGCGTTGTCCTTATGGACAGTACCTACGAGCAGTACTTC. Translation: CSVVLMDSTYEQYF.

The chain uses TRBV27 and TRBJ2-2; 9 bases are shared with TRBD2. V gave up 5 bases and J gave up 2 bases; unmatched junction bases: 9. The V gene's germline CDR1 is MNHEY and CDR2 SMNVEV (reference sequence). This CDR3 has 17 residues. The CDR3 nucleotides read TGTGCCAGCAGTCTGACTTATAGCGGGGGCAACACCGGGGAGCTGTTTTTT. It translates to CASSLTYSGGNTGELFF.

The gene calls are TRBV6-4 and TRBJ2-1, with a tentative D call TRBD2 (6 bases). V lost 4 bases and J 3 bases, leaving 13 bases between the germline ends. The CDR3 has 15 residues. The germline gives CDR1 MRHNA, CDR2 SNTAGT. CDR3 in DNA: TGTGCCAGCAGTGTTAACGGGAGAAACTACAATGAGCAGTTCTTC. Amino acids: CASSVNGRNYNEQFF.

The V call is TRBV6-5, the J call TRBJ1-4; D gene ambiguous. V lost 11 bases, J lost 8 bases, and 9 bases lay in between. The CDR3 extends over 10 amino acids. Germline loops: CDR1 MNHEY, CDR2 SVGAGI. In nucleotides, the CDR3 is TGTGCCCCAGGATCAGAAAAACTGTTTTTT. Residues: CAPGSEKLFF.

The V gene is TRBV29-1, the J gene TRBJ2-3; TRBD2 aligns across 8 bases. The CDR3 has 17 residues. Germline CDR1 reads SQVTM; CDR2 reads ANQGSEA. With 6 bases clipped from V and 2 bases from J, the junction kept 16 bases outside the gene matches. CDR3 nucleotides: TGCAGCGTCTGGGACACGGAGGATAGCGGGAACACAGATACGCAGTATTTT. This translates into CSVWDTEDSGNTDTQYF.

V and J are TRBV7-9 and TRBJ1-2, with no clear D. Trimming removed 2 bases from V and 0 bases from J, with 16 bases in between. This CDR3 is 17 amino acids long. The germline V gene has CDR1 SEHNR and CDR2 FQNEAQ (reference sequence). This CDR3 reads CASSLMEADSTNYGYTF. The CDR3, as DNA: TGTGCCAGCAGCTTAATGGAGGCGGACTCAACTAACTATGGCTACACCTTC.

The chain combines TRBV5-4 with TRBJ1-2, with a weak D call TRBD1 (5 bases). The CDR3 consists of 13 residues. Germline-derived CDR1 and CDR2 are SGHNT and YYREEE (reference sequence). V lost 1 base, J lost 6 bases, and 10 bases lay in between. The CDR3 loop reads CASSLYQGDGYTF. The CDR3 coding sequence is TGTGCCAGCAGCTTGTACCAGGGTGATGGCTACACCTTC.

This rearrangement joins TRBV13 to TRBJ2-5; tentative D call: TRBD2 (5 bases). The CDR3 is made up of 13 amino acids. Trimming left V 4 bases short and J 2 bases short, with 8 bases between. Germline V gene sequence: CDR1 PRHDT, CDR2 FYEKMQ (reference sequence). The CDR3 DNA reads as TGTGCCAGCAGCTCACGGGAACAAGAGACCCAGTACTTC. It translates to CASSSREQETQYF. Full variable domain (remainder filled in from reference TRBV13 and TRBJ2-5): AAGVIQSPRHLIKEKRETATLKCYPIPRHDTVYWYQQGPGQDPQFLISFYEKMQSDKGSIPDRFSAQQFSDYHSELNMSSLELGDSALYFCASSSREQETQYFGPGTRLLVL.

The CDR3 coding sequence is TGTGCCAGCGCGAAACAGGGGGCCACGAAGGAGCAGTACTTC. Translation: CASAKQGATKEQYF. The chain couples TRBV28 to TRBJ2-7, with 9 nucleotides matching TRBD1. In germline, CDR1 is MDHEN, CDR2 SYDVKM. This CDR3 contains 14 residues. V lost 8 bases and J lost 7; bases outside the gene matches: 12.

The V call is TRBV5-5, the J call TRBJ1-5; 10 nucleotides align to TRBD1. Germline V lookup: CDR1 SGHKS, CDR2 YYEKEE (reference sequence). Trimming removed 1 base from V and 4 bases from J; junction bases left unmatched: 2. The CDR3 loop spans 15 amino acids. CDR3 region: CASSLRTGGNQPQHF. In DNA form, the CDR3 reads TGTGCCAGCAGCTTGCGGACAGGGGGGAATCAGCCCCAGCATTTT. Complete variable domain (other parts from reference TRBV5-5 and TRBJ1-5): DAGVTQSPTHLIKTRGQQVTLRCSPISGHKSVSWYQQVLGQGPQFIFQYYEKEERGRGNFPDRFSARQFPNYSSELNVNALLLGDSALYLCASSLRTGGNQPQHFGDGTRLSIL.

The CDR3, as DNA: TGTGCCAGCACCACATTGAGGAATGAGCAGTTCTTC. Encoded protein: CASTTLRNEQFF. V and J are TRBV2 and TRBJ2-1; D gene ambiguous. Trimming took off 7 bases at V and 7 bases at J, with 11 bases between the two ends. CDR3 length equals 12 residues. The germline gives CDR1 SNHLY, CDR2 FYNNEI.